The 5 T cell receptor beta chains below were found in one sample sequenced in a study of shared clonotypes between healthy human individuals. Repertoires were generated with immunoSEQ multiplex PCR, while TCRdb's copy carries only in-frame clones and drops some. The sample consists of roughly 2.6 million clones, over 85% of them appearing once. The sequenced sample was naive CD4+ T cells sorted from blood. Subset: CD45RA+ positively selected. These receptors were obtained from a man younger than 35 in good health.

The V gene is TRBV25-1, the J gene TRBJ2-2; 11 bases map to TRBD1. Germline V CDR1 and CDR2: MGHDK, SYGVNS. The trim removed 7 bases at V and 6 bases at J, leaving 1 base unmatched. The CDR3 length is 13 residues. The CDR3 loop is CASMGQGAGELFF. DNA for the CDR3: TGTGCCAGCATGGGACAGGGGGCCGGGGAGCTGTTTTTT.

V is TRBV19 and J is TRBJ2-7, with 7 bases aligning to TRBD1. V lost 2 bases and J lost 3; bases outside the gene matches: 10. Germline V gives CDR1 LNHDA, CDR2 SQIVND (reference sequence). This CDR3 comprises 16 residues. The CDR3 is CASSISGVGQVYEQYF. In DNA, the CDR3 is TGTGCCAGTAGTATATCTGGGGTTGGACAGGTCTACGAGCAGTACTTC. Variable domain in full (rest from reference TRBV19 and TRBJ2-7): DGGITQSPKYLFRKEGQNVTLSCEQNLNHDAMYWYRQDPGQGLRLIYYSQIVNDFQKGDIAEGYSVSREKKESFPLTVTSAQKNPTAFYLCASSISGVGQVYEQYFGPGTRLTVT.

J is TRBJ2-6 and V is TRBV5-1; the D is unclear. V lost 4 bases and J lost 2, with 4 bases in between. The CDR3 loop spans 13 amino acids. CDR1 and CDR2 from the germline V gene are SGHRS and YFSETQ. CDR3 loop: CASSNTGANVLTF. CDR3 nucleotides: TGCGCCAGCAGCAATACTGGGGCCAACGTCCTGACTTTC.

V is TRBV5-1 and J is TRBJ1-2, with D tentatively TRBD1 (5 bases). The CDR3 sequence is 14 residues long. Trimming left V 1 base short and J 8 bases short, with 15 bases between. Germline lookup yields CDR1 SGHRS and CDR2 YFSETQ. The chain's CDR3 is CASSLTQGEEGYTF. The CDR3 bases are TGCGCCAGCAGCTTGACGCAGGGAGAGGAGGGCTACACCTTC. The variable domain in full, with the rest retrieved from reference TRBV5-1 and TRBJ1-2, is KAGVTQTPRYLIKTRGQQVTLSCSPISGHRSVSWYQQTPGQGLQFLFEYFSETQRNKGNFPGRFSGRQFSNSRSEMNVSTLELGDSALYLCASSLTQGEEGYTFGSGTRLTVV.

This chain links TRBV13 with TRBJ1-6; TRBD1 matches 10 bases. CDR1 is PRHDT and CDR2 is FYEKMQ in the germline V gene (reference sequence). The CDR3 length is 15 residues. V shed 6 bases, J shed 10 bases, and the junction held 9 bases outside the gene matches. The CDR3 DNA sequence: TGTGCCAGCAGAAAGACCGGGACAGGGGACTCACCCCTCCACTTT. Protein product: CASRKTGTGDSPLHF.